A selection of T cell receptor beta chains follows, all from one sample in a study of cytomegalovirus exposure and HLA in healthy donors. Produced via immunoSEQ multiplex PCR; TCRdb's table is partial and in-frame only. The sample includes 80,000 to 100,000 clones, approximately 91% seen only once; the top ten take approximately 2%. Sequencing was done on a sample of PBMCs. The receptor set was obtained from a man aged 25 to 40 in good health and CMV-seronegative. Both conserved end residues are part of each CDR3. The D gene is left open where the match is weak. Only some rows state a clone size, as once, few, many or a class for expanded clones.

TRBV6-1,TRBJ1-5,-,-,TGTGCCAGCAGTTCGACGGGACTCAATCAGCCCCAGCATTTT,CASSSTGLNQPQHF
TRBV19,TRBJ2-7,TRBD1,-,TGTGCCAGCTCTAGACAGGGGAACGAGCAGTACTTC,CASSRQGNEQYF
TRBV4-2,TRBJ2-3,-,-,TGTGCCAGCAGTTCAACTTCGGCGGGGCGCACAGATACGCAGTATTTT,CASSSTSAGRTDTQYF
TRBV5-1,TRBJ2-7,TRBD1,-,TGCGCCAGCAGCTTAGGCCCTTCCGACAGGGAGCGGACCGAGCAGTACTTC,CASSLGPSDRERTEQYF
TRBV2,TRBJ1-2,-,-,TGTGCCAGCAGTGAAGGTCCGGGTTATGGCTACACCTTC,CASSEGPGYGYTF
TRBV28,TRBJ1-3,-,once,TGTGCCAGCGCTCCGGTACCTGGAAACACCATATATTTT,CASAPVPGNTIYF
TRBV7-8,TRBJ1-3,TRBD1,-,TGTGCCAGCAGCTTAGGACAGGGGTTCTCTGGAAACACCATATATTTT,CASSLGQGFSGNTIYF
TRBV6-4,TRBJ2-3,TRBD2,-,TGTGCCAGCAGTGACTCGAGAGACGGGAGGGCCGGGGATACGCAGTATTTT,CASSDSRDGRAGDTQYF
TRBV6-1,TRBJ2-1,-,-,TGTGCCAGCAGTGGCAGGGGGAGGAATGAGCAGTTCTTC,CASSGRGRNEQFF
TRBV28,TRBJ1-1,TRBD1,-,TGTGCCAGCAGCTCACAGGGGCCGAACACTGAAGCTTTCTTT,CASSSQGPNTEAFF
TRBV5-8,TRBJ1-2,TRBD1,once,TGTGCCAGCAGCGGGGGGGACAGGGTAGATGTTCTCTATGGCTACACCTTC,CASSGGDRVDVLYGYTF
TRBV28,TRBJ1-3,-,-,TGTGCCAGCAAAGCTGCCAGGGCGTTTGGAAACACCATATATTTT,CASKAARAFGNTIYF
TRBV6-6,TRBJ1-1,-,-,TGTGCCAGCAGTTACCCACAGGCTGAAGCTTTCTTT,CASSYPQAEAFF
TRBV5-6,TRBJ2-5,-,-,TGTGCCAGCAGCTTTGGGCACGAGACCCAGTACTTC,CASSFGHETQYF
TRBV11-2,TRBJ1-1,-,-,TGTGCCAGCAGCTTATGGGTTCTTGCGGGGAACACTGAAGCTTTCTTT,CASSLWVLAGNTEAFF
TRBV19,TRBJ1-5,-,-,TGTGCCAGTAGTATCGGCAGGGTTCAGCCCCAGCATTTT,CASSIGRVQPQHF
TRBV6-1,TRBJ2-6,-,-,TGTGCCAGCAGCCTCAGGTTCTCTGGGGCCAACGTCCTGACTTTC,CASSLRFSGANVLTF
TRBV6-5,TRBJ2-5,-,once,TGTGCCAGCAGTTACCGGGAGCAAGAGACCCAGTACTTC,CASSYREQETQYF
TRBV4-1,TRBJ2-1,TRBD2,-,TGCGCCAGCAGTTCCGGCGGGCTAGCGGGGGGTAGGCATGAGCAGTTCTTC,CASSSGGLAGGRHEQFF
TRBV5-5,TRBJ1-3,-,-,TGTGCCAGCAGCCCCGACTACGGGGGAAACACCATATATTTT,CASSPDYGGNTIYF
TRBV14,TRBJ2-5,TRBD2,-,TGTGCCAGCAGCCTCGGGACTAGCGGGAGAGAGACCCAGTACTTC,CASSLGTSGRETQYF
TRBV5-1,TRBJ1-4,-,-,TGCGCCAGCAGCTCTCAGGGAGAAAAACTGTTTTTT,CASSSQGEKLFF
TRBV6-5,TRBJ1-4,TRBD1,once,TGTGCCAGCAGTTACTCTAAGGGGGCGGCTAATGAAAAACTGTTTTTT,CASSYSKGAANEKLFF
TRBV11-2,TRBJ2-7,TRBD1,once,TGTGCCAGCAGCAACCGGGACAGGGGCTACGAGCAGTACTTC,CASSNRDRGYEQYF
TRBV9,TRBJ2-5,TRBD2,-,TGTGCCAGCAGCGTAGGGCCGGTAGCGGGGGGGCAAGAGACCCAGTACTTC,CASSVGPVAGGQETQYF
TRBV27,TRBJ2-5,TRBD2,-,TGTGCCAGCAGTTGGGGACTAGCGGGAGCTCGGGAGACCCAGTACTTC,CASSWGLAGARETQYF
TRBV6-5,TRBJ1-2,-,-,TGTGCCAGCAGTTACTCGATTGCAGGGTCCTATGGCTACACCTTC,CASSYSIAGSYGYTF
TRBV29-1,TRBJ2-7,TRBD1,-,TGCAGCGCACGGGACAGGGGCTACGAGCAGTACTTC,CSARDRGYEQYF
TRBV19,TRBJ1-1,TRBD1,-,TGTGCCAGTAGTAGATTAAACAGGGGTATGAACACTGAAGCTTTCTTT,CASSRLNRGMNTEAFF
TRBV5-5,TRBJ2-1,-,-,TGTGCCAGCGGCGGACAGTACAATGAGCAGTTCTTC,CASGGQYNEQFF
TRBV5-8,TRBJ1-4,TRBD1,once,TGTGCCAGCAGCTTCCGACAGGGGGGGGAAAAACTGTTTTTT,CASSFRQGGEKLFF
TRBV7-9,TRBJ2-1,TRBD1,-,TGTGCCAGCAGCCACGGACAGGGGAGGGATGAGCAGTTCTTC,CASSHGQGRDEQFF
TRBV7-9,TRBJ2-3,-,-,TGTGCCAGCACCCTTGGTCCCGTCGGTACGCAGTATTTT,CASTLGPVGTQYF
TRBV7-6,TRBJ2-3,-,-,TGTGCCAGCAGCTTAGGCGCCCCCACAGATACGCAGTATTTT,CASSLGAPTDTQYF
TRBV7-6,TRBJ2-7,-,-,TGTGCCAGCAGCTTAGAAAAGACAGGCTACTACGAGCAGTACTTC,CASSLEKTGYYEQYF
TRBV5-8,TRBJ2-7,TRBD2,-,TGTGCCAGCGGCCGGGGCGGGAGGGCCTCGGGCGAGCAGTACTTC,CASGRGGRASGEQYF
TRBV19,TRBJ2-1,TRBD2,-,TGTGCCAGTAGGACTAGCGGAAAAGGCGAGAATGAGCAGTTCTTC,CASRTSGKGENEQFF
TRBV4-1,TRBJ2-2,-,-,TGCGCCAGCAGCCCTAGAGGTAGCCCAGGGCACACCGGGGAGCTGTTTTTT,CASSPRGSPGHTGELFF
TRBV15,TRBJ1-2,-,-,TGTGCCACCAGCAGAGAGGGGGGGGCGCTGGGCTACACCTTC,CATSREGGALGYTF
TRBV6-5,TRBJ1-1,TRBD1,-,TGTGCCAGCAGTCAGAAATACAGGGGACTGACTGAAGCTTTCTTT,CASSQKYRGLTEAFF
TRBV5-8,TRBJ2-6,TRBD1,once,TGTGCCAGCAGCTTTGACAGGGGGCCAGCGGGGGCCAACGTCCTGACTTTC,CASSFDRGPAGANVLTF
TRBV5-1,TRBJ2-5,TRBD2,once,TGCGCCAGCAGCTTCTTGACTAGCGAAGAGACCCAGTACTTC,CASSFLTSEETQYF
TRBV2,TRBJ1-5,-,-,TGTGCCAGCGCCGACATCGTGGTTGGGAATCAGCCCCAGCATTTT,CASADIVVGNQPQHF
TRBV6-5,TRBJ1-3,-,-,TGTGCCAGCACCTACCTTTCGGGGACTGGAAACACCATATATTTT,CASTYLSGTGNTIYF
TRBV29-1,TRBJ2-5,-,-,TGCAGCGTTGCTCTTGACGTGAGGGAGACCCAGTACTTC,CSVALDVRETQYF
TRBV10-3,TRBJ2-2,-,-,TGTGCCACCACCCATGGGGGGAATACGAACACCGGGGAGCTGTTTTTT,CATTHGGNTNTGELFF
TRBV4-1,TRBJ2-5,TRBD1,-,TGCGCCAGCAGCCAAGGACAGGGGGAACAAGAGACCCAGTACTTC,CASSQGQGEQETQYF
TRBV4-2,TRBJ2-4,TRBD1,-,TGTGCCAGCAGCCAAGATACAGGGGTTAATATGGACATTCAGTACTTC,CASSQDTGVNMDIQYF
TRBV13,TRBJ2-1,TRBD2,-,TGTGCCAGCAGCTCGCCTAGCGGGGGGGTATACAATGAGCAGTTCTTC,CASSSPSGGVYNEQFF
TRBV13,TRBJ2-2,-,few,TGTGCCAGCAGCCTTCTGCGGAGACGCACCGGGGAGCTGTTTTTT,CASSLLRRRTGELFF
TRBV27,TRBJ1-1,TRBD1,-,TGTGCCAGCAGCGCGACAGGGGAGCTTAAACTAGTATCGGCTTTCTTT,CASSATGELKLVSAFF
TRBV5-5,TRBJ1-3,-,-,TGTGCCAGCAGCCCTAAAATCCCCGGAAACACCATATATTTT,CASSPKIPGNTIYF
TRBV28,TRBJ2-7,TRBD1,-,TGTGCCAGCAGATACAGGGGTAGTGGATACGAGCAGTACTTC,CASRYRGSGYEQYF